This is a list of T cell receptor beta chains from one sample in a study of blood T cell repertoires in COVID-19. Produced via immunoSEQ multiplex PCR; TCRdb's table is partial and in-frame only. Among over 150,000 clones listed, about 90% were seen once. Sequencing input: PBMCs or T cells enriched from blood (not recorded which). All receptors derive from a woman under 40 who had recovered from COVID-19. CDR3s include the opening cysteine and the closing phenylalanine or tryptophan. Each record gives: clone size, D gene, J gene, CDR3 length, V gene, CDR3 protein, CDR3 DNA. The D gene is left open where the match is weak. Clone size is given for some rows only: seen once, a few or many times, or a class if the clone is expanded.

once,TRBD1,TRBJ2-7,14,TRBV27,CATWTGEAAYEQYF,TGTGCCACCTGGACAGGGGAAGCGGCCTACGAGCAGTACTTC
-,-,TRBJ1-2,12,TRBV5-5,CASTPGGFGYTF,TGTGCCAGCACCCCGGGGGGTTTTGGCTACACCTTC
-,TRBD2,TRBJ2-1,14,TRBV5-4,CASSVSGRADEQFF,TGTGCCAGCAGCGTATCGGGGAGGGCCGATGAGCAGTTCTTC
-,-,TRBJ1-4,15,TRBV27,CASSADGNRGEKLFF,TGTGCCAGCAGTGCCGACGGTAACCGGGGGGAAAAACTGTTTTTT
-,TRBD1,TRBJ1-5,16,TRBV5-1,CASSPGQGALGQPQHF,TGCGCCAGCAGCCCGGGACAGGGGGCTTTGGGTCAGCCCCAGCATTTT
-,-,TRBJ2-3,12,TRBV5-6,CASSLIRDTQYF,TGTGCCAGCAGCTTGATCCGGGATACGCAGTATTTT
-,-,TRBJ2-7,14,TRBV28,CASSLAASYDEQYF,TGTGCCAGCAGTTTGGCGGCTAGCTATGACGAGCAGTACTTC
few,-,TRBJ1-4,12,TRBV7-8,CASTFTGEKLFF,TGTGCCAGCACCTTTACAGGAGAAAAACTGTTTTTT
-,-,TRBJ1-2,16,TRBV7-9,CASSSSAGGNSYGYTF,TGTGCCAGCAGCTCTAGCGCTGGGGGTAATAGCTATGGCTACACCTTC
-,-,TRBJ1-2,13,TRBV4-2,CASSQDLSYGYTF,TGTGCCAGCAGCCAAGATCTCAGCTATGGCTACACCTTC
-,-,TRBJ2-3,15,TRBV2,CASSNLQGNTDTQYF,TGTGCCAGCAGTAACTTACAGGGTAACACAGATACGCAGTATTTT
-,TRBD1,TRBJ2-7,16,TRBV7-9,CASSFSRDRGSYEQYF,TGTGCCAGCAGCTTCTCTCGGGACAGGGGCTCCTACGAGCAGTACTTC
-,TRBD1,TRBJ1-2,14,TRBV25-1,CASRWATGIGGYTF,TGTGCCAGCAGGTGGGCGACAGGGATAGGCGGCTACACCTTC
-,-,TRBJ2-7,14,TRBV7-8,CASSLAGLVYEQYF,TGTGCCAGCAGCTTAGCGGGACTGGTCTACGAGCAGTACTTC
-,-,TRBJ2-6,17,TRBV5-1,CASSLAGGSSGANVLTF,TGCGCCAGCAGCTTGGCGGGGGGCTCCTCTGGGGCCAACGTCCTGACTTTC
few,-,TRBJ1-2,13,TRBV7-2,CASSLAGLISYTF,TGTGCCAGCAGCTTAGCGGGGCTAATAAGCTACACCTTC
-,-,TRBJ1-2,11,TRBV25-1,CASSGGGGYTF,TGTGCCAGCAGTGGGGGGGGTGGCTACACCTTC
-,-,TRBJ2-7,13,TRBV19,CASSTTDSYEQYF,TGTGCCAGTAGTACGACAGACTCCTACGAGCAGTACTTC
-,-,TRBJ1-4,13,TRBV30,CAWEQGGSEKLFF,TGTGCCTGGGAGCAAGGGGGAAGTGAAAAACTGTTTTTT
-,TRBD2,TRBJ2-1,17,TRBV7-3,CASSSWGAGGSKNEQFF,TGTGCCAGCAGCTCCTGGGGAGCGGGGGGTTCGAAGAATGAGCAGTTCTTC
-,TRBD1,TRBJ1-6,17,TRBV3-1/TRBV3-2,CASSHGQGNSPQSPLHF,TGTGCCAGCAGCCATGGACAGGGGAATAGCCCCCAGTCACCCCTCCACTTT
-,TRBD1,TRBJ1-2,15,TRBV5-4,CASSGWGQGAEGYTF,TGTGCCAGCAGCGGGTGGGGACAGGGGGCTGAGGGCTACACCTTC
-,-,TRBJ1-1,13,TRBV5-6,CASSLWRETEAFF,TGTGCCAGCAGCCTCTGGAGGGAAACTGAAGCTTTCTTT
-,-,TRBJ1-1,14,TRBV7-2,CASSPRRGNTEAFF,TGTGCCAGCAGCCCCCGCAGGGGGAACACTGAAGCTTTCTTT